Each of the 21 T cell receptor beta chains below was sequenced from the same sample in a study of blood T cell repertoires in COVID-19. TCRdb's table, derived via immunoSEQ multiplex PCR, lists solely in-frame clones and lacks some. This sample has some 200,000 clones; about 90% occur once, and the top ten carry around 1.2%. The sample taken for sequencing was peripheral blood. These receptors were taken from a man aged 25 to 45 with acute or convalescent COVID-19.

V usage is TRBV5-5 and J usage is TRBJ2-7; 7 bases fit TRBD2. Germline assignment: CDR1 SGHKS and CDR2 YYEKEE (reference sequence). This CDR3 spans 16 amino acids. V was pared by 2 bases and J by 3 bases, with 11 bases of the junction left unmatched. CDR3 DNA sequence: TGTGCCAGCAGCTTTTACGCGCTAGCGGTAAACTACGAGCAGTACTTC. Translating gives CASSFYALAVNYEQYF.

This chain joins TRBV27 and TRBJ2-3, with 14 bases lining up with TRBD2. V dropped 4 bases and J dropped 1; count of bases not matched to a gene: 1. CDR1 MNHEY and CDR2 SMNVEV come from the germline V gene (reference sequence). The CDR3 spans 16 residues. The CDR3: CASSSGLAGGTDTQYF. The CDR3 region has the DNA TGTGCCAGCAGTTCGGGACTAGCGGGGGGCACAGATACGCAGTATTTT.

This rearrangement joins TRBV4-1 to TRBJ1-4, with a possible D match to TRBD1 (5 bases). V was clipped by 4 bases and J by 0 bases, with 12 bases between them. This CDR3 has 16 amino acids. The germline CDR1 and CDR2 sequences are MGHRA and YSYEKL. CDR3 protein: CASSPRGGATNEKLFF. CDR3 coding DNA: TGCGCCAGCAGCCCAAGGGGCGGAGCAACTAATGAAAAACTGTTTTTT.

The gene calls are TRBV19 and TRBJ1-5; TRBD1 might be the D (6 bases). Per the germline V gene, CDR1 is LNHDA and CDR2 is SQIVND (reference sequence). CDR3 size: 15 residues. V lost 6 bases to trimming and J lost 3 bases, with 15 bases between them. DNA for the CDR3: TGTGCCAGTAGACCGGACAGAGCTATCAATCAGCCCCAGCATTTT. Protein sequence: CASRPDRAINQPQHF.

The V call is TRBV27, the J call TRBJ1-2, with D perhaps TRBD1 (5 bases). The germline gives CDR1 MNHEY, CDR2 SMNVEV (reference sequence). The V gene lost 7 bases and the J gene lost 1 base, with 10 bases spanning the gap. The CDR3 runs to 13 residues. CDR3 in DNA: TGTGCCAGCAAGGGGACTGATAACTATGGCTACACCTTC. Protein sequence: CASKGTDNYGYTF.

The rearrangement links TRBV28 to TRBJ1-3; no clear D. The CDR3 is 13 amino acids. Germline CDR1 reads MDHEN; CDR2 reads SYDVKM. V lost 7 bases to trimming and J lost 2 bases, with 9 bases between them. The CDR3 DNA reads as TGTGCCAGCAATACATCGCCTGGAAACACCATATATTTT. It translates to CASNTSPGNTIYF.

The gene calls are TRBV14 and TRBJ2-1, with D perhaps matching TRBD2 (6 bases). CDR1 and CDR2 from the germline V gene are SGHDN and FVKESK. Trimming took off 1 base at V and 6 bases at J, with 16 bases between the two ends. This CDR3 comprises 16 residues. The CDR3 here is CASSQGWWEESNEQFF. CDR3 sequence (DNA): TGTGCCAGCAGCCAAGGTTGGTGGGAGGAAAGCAATGAGCAGTTCTTC. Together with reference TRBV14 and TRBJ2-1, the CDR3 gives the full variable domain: EAGVTQFPSHSVIEKGQTVTLRCDPISGHDNLYWYRRVMGKEIKFLLHFVKESKQDESGMPNNRFLAERTGGTYSTLKVQPAELEDSGVYFCASSQGWWEESNEQFFGPGTRLTVL.

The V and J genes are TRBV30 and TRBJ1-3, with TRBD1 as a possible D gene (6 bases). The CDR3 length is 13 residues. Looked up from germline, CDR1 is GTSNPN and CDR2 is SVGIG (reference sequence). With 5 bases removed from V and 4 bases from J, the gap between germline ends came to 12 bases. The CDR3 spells CAWDQGKGNTIYF. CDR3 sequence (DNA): TGTGCCTGGGATCAGGGGAAAGGAAACACCATATATTTT.

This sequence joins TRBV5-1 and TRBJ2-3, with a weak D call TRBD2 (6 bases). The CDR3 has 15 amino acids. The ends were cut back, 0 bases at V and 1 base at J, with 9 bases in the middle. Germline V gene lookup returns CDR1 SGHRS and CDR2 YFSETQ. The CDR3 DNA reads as TGCGCCAGCAGCTTGGACGCGGGACGCACAGATACGCAGTATTTT. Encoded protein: CASSLDAGRTDTQYF. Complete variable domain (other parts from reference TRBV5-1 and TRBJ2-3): KAGVTQTPRYLIKTRGQQVTLSCSPISGHRSVSWYQQTPGQGLQFLFEYFSETQRNKGNFPGRFSGRQFSNSRSEMNVSTLELGDSALYLCASSLDAGRTDTQYFGPGTRLTVL.

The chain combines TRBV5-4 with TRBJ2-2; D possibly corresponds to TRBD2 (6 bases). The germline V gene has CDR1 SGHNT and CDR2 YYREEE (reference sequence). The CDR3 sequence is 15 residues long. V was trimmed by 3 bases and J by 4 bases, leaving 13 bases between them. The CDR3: CASSSGWGLTGELFF. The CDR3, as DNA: TGTGCCAGCAGCTCAGGGTGGGGACTCACCGGGGAGCTGTTTTTT.

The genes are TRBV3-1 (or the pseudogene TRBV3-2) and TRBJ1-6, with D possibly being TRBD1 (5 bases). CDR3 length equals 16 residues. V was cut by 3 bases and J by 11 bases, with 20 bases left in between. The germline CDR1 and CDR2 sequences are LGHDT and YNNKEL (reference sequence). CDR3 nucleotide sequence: TGTGCCAGCAGCCAGGGACCGAGCGCGGGGGGGACACCCCTCCACTTT. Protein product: CASSQGPSAGGTPLHF.

The CDR3 region has the DNA TGTGCCAGCAGCCTCGGAGCGGGGACTAGCGGGAGGTTGACAGATACGCAGTATTTT. Translated: CASSLGAGTSGRLTDTQYF. The gene calls are TRBV14 and TRBJ2-3; 15 bases map to TRBD2. Germline V gene lookup returns CDR1 SGHDN and CDR2 FVKESK. This CDR3 is built from 19 residues. Trimming removed 4 bases from V and 3 bases from J; junction bases left unmatched: 11.

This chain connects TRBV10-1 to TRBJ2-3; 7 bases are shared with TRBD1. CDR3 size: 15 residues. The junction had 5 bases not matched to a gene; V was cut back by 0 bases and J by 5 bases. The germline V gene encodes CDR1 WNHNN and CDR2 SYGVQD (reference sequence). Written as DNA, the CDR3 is TGCGCCAGCAGTGAGTCTAGGGGGCGCTTAGATACGCAGTATTTT. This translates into CASSESRGRLDTQYF.

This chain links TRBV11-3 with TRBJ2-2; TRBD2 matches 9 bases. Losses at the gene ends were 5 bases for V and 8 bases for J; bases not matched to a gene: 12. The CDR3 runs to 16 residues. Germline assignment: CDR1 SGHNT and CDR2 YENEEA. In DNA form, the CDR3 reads TGTGCCAGCAGCCCGGCCGGCCTAGCGGGGACGGGGGAGCTGTTTTTT. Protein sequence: CASSPAGLAGTGELFF.

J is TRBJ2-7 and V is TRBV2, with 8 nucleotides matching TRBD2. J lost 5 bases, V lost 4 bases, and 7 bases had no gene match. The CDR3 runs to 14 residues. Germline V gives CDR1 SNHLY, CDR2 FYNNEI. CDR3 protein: CASSASGSLHEQYF. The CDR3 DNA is TGTGCCAGCAGTGCTAGCGGGTCCCTTCACGAGCAGTACTTC.

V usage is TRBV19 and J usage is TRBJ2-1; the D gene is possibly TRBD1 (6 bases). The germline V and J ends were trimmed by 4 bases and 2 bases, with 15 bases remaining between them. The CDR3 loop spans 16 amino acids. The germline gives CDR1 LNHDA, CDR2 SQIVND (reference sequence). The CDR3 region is CASSKRTGNAYNEQFF. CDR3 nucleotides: TGTGCCAGTAGTAAACGCACAGGGAACGCCTACAATGAGCAGTTCTTC. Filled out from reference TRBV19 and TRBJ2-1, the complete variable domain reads DGGITQSPKYLFRKEGQNVTLSCEQNLNHDAMYWYRQDPGQGLRLIYYSQIVNDFQKGDIAEGYSVSREKKESFPLTVTSAQKNPTAFYLCASSKRTGNAYNEQFFGPGTRLTVL.

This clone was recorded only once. This CDR3 reads CASSLNGGSPLHF. The CDR3, as DNA: TGTGCCAGCAGTTTAAATGGGGGGTCACCCCTCCACTTT. The chain combines TRBV12-3 or TRBV12-4 with TRBJ1-6; D possibly corresponds to TRBD1 (5 bases). The ends were cut back, 2 bases at V and 10 bases at J, with 9 bases in the middle. This CDR3 spans 13 amino acids.

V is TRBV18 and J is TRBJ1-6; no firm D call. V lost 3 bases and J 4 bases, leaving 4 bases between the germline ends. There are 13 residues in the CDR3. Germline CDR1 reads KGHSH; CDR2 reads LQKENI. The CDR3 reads CASSPPYNSPLHF. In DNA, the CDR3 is TGTGCCAGCTCACCTCCATATAATTCACCCCTCCACTTT.

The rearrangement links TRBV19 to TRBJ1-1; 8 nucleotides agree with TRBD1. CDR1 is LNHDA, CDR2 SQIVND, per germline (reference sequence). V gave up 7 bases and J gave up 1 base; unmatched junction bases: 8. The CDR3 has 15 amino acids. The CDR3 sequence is CASTDDRGPNTEAFF. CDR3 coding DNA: TGTGCCAGTACCGACGACAGGGGCCCGAACACTGAAGCTTTCTTT.

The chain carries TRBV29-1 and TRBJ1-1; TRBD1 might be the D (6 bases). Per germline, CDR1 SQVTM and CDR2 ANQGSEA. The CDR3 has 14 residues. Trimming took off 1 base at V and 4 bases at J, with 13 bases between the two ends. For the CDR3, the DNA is TGCAGCGTTGAAGCGGGGGGCGCAGGCACTGAAGCTTTCTTT. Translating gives CSVEAGGAGTEAFF.

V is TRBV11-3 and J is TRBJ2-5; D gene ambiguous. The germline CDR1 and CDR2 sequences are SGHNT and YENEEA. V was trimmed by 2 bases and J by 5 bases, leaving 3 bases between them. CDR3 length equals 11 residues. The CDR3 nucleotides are TGTGCCAGCAGCTTACGGGAGACCCAGTACTTC. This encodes CASSLRETQYF.